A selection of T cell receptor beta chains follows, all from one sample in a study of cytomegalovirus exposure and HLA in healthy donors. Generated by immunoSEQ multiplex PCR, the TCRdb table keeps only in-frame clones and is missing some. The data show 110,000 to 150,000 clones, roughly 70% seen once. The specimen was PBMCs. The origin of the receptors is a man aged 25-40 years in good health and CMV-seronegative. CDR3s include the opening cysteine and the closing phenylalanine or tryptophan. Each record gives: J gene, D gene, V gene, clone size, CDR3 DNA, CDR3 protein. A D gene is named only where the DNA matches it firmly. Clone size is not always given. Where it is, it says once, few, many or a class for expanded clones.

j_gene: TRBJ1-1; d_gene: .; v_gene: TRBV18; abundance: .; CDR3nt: TGTGCCAGCTCACCACCGGTGGCAGTGAACACTGAAGCTTTCTTT; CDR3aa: CASSPPVAVNTEAFF
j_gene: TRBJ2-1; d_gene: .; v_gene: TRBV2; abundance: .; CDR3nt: TGTGCCAGCAGTGACCCCGGGATCCCCAATGAGCAGTTCTTC; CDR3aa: CASSDPGIPNEQFF
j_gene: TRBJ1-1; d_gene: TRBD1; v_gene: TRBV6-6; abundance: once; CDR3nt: TGTGCCAGCAGTTCGTCCGACAGGGAAGGAACTGAAGCTTTCTTT; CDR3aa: CASSSSDREGTEAFF
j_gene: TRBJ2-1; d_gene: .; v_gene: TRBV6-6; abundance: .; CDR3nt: TGTGCCAGCAGTTACGAGCCTCCCTACAATGAGCAGTTCTTC; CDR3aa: CASSYEPPYNEQFF
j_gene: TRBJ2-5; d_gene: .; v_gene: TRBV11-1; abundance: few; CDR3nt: TGTGCCAGCAGCTTAGGACTGGGCGGGGCCCAGTACTTC; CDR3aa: CASSLGLGGAQYF
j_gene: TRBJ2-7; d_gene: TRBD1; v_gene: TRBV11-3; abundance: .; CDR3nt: TGTGCCAGCAGCCCGGGACAGGGCTCCTACGAGCAGTACTTC; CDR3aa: CASSPGQGSYEQYF
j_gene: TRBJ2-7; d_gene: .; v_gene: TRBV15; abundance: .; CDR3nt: TGTGCCACCAGCAGAACACGACAGGCCGACTACGAGCAGTACTTC; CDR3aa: CATSRTRQADYEQYF
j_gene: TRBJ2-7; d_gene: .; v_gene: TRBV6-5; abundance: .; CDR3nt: TGTGCCAGCAGTTACTCGGGGATAGGGGTGACCTACGAGCAGTACTTC; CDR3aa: CASSYSGIGVTYEQYF
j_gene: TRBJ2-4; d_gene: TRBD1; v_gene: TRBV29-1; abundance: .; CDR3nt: TGCAGCGTTGAGATCACAGGGGGCGGGGAGGGCAGTCAGTACTTC; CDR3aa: CSVEITGGGEGSQYF
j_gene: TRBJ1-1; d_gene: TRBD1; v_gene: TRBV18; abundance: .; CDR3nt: TGTGCCAGCTCACCACCGGACAGGGTAGCTTTCTTT; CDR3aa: CASSPPDRVAFF
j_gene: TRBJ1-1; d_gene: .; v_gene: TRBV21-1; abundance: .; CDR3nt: TGTGCCAGCAGCTTCTTAGCAGTGAACACTGAAGCTTTCTTT; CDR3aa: CASSFLAVNTEAFF
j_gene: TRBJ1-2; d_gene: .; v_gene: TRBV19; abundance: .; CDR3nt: TGTGCCAGTAGTCTCAGGGGATTCTATGGCTACACCTTC; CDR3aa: CASSLRGFYGYTF
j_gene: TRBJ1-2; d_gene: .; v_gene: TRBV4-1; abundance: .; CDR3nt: TGCGCCAGCAGCCAAGATCCACAGGCTTCTAACTATGGCTACACCTTC; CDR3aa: CASSQDPQASNYGYTF
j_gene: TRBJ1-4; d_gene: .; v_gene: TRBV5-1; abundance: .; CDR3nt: TGCGCCAGCAGCTTGGAAGCAATGCTCCCGGAAAAACTGTTTTTT; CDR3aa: CASSLEAMLPEKLFF
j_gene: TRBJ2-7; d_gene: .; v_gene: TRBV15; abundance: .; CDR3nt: TGTGCCACAGAAGATTCCGGGACTCCGGTCTACGAGCAGTACTTC; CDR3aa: CATEDSGTPVYEQYF
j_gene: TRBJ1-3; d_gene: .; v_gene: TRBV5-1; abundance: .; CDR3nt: TGCGCCAGCAGCTCTGACAGCTCTGGAAACACCATATATTTT; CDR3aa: CASSSDSSGNTIYF
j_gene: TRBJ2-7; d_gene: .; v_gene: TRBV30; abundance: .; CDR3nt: TGTGCCTGGGGCGAAGACAGGTACCGATACGAGCAGTACTTC; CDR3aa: CAWGEDRYRYEQYF
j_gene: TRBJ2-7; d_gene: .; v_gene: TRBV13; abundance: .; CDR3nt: TGTGCCAGCAGCCCAACGTCTCGCGAGCAGTACTTC; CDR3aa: CASSPTSREQYF
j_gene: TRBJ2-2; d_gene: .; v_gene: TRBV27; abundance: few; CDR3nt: TGTGCCAGCAGTTTCACATGGAACACCGGGGAGCTGTTTTTT; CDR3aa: CASSFTWNTGELFF
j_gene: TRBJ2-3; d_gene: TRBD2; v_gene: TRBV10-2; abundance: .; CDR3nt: TGTGCCAGCGGGGGATCAGCGGGAGAAACAGATACGCAGTATTTT; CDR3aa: CASGGSAGETDTQYF
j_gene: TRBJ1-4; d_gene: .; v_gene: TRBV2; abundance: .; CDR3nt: TGTGCCAGCCACAAAGAGGGACAACCTAATGAAAAACTGTTTTTT; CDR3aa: CASHKEGQPNEKLFF
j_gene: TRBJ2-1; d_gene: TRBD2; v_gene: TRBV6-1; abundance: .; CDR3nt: TGTGCCAGCAGTGAAGCATACGGGGGGGCAGTCAATGAGCAGTTCTTC; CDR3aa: CASSEAYGGAVNEQFF
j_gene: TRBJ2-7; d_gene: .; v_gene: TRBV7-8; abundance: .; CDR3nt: TGTGCCAGCGCCTTTCCCAGGATACCTCAGGAGCAGTACTTC; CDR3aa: CASAFPRIPQEQYF
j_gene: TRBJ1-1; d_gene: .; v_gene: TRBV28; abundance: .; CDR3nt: TGTGCCAGCATCCCAAGGGGCAGAAGGGACACTGAAGCTTTCTTT; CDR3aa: CASIPRGRRDTEAFF
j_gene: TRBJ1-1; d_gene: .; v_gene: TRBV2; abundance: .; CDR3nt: TGTGCCAGCAGTGCCCCGGGACTACAAGGCCCTGAAGCTTTCTTT; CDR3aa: CASSAPGLQGPEAFF
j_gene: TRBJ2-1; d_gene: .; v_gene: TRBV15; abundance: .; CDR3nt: TGTGCCACCAGCAGAGATACCGGAGGGGCAGTGGCGCGGTTCTTC; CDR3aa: CATSRDTGGAVARFF
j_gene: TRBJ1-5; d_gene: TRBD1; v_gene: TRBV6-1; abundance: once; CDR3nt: TGTGCCAGCAGTGAGGGACAGGGCAATCAGCCCCAGCATTTT; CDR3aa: CASSEGQGNQPQHF
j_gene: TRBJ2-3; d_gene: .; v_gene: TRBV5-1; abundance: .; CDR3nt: TGCGCCAGCAGCTCCTCTGGACAGCCGCCGCAGTATTTT; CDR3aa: CASSSSGQPPQYF
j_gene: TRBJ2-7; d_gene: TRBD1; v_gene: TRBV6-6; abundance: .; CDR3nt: TGTGCCAGCAGCTTGACAGGGGGGACCTACGAGCAGTACTTC; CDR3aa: CASSLTGGTYEQYF
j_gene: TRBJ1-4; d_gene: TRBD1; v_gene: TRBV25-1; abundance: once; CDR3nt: TGTGCCAGCAGTTCCCGGACAGGGTTTTTAAGGCTGTTTTTT; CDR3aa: CASSSRTGFLRLFF
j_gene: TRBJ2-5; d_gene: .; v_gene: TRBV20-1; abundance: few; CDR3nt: TGCAGTGCTAGACACGGGGAGACCCAGTACTTC; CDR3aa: CSARHGETQYF
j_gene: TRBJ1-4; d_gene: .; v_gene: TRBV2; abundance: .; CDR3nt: TGTGCCAGCAGTCGAGATACAACTAATGAAAAACTGTTTTTT; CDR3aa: CASSRDTTNEKLFF
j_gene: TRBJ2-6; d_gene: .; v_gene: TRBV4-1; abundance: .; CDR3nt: TGCGCCAGCAGCCCACAGGGAACTGGGGCCAACGGCCTGACTTTC; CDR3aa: CASSPQGTGANGLTF
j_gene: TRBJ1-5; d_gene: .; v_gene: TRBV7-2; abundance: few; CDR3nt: TGTGCCAGCAGCTTAGTGGGGGGTACGGCTCAGCCCCAGCATTTT; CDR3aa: CASSLVGGTAQPQHF
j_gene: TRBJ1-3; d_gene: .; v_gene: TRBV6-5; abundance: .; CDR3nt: TGTGCCAGCAGTTACTCGATATCACTCTCTGGAAACACCATATATTTT; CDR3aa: CASSYSISLSGNTIYF
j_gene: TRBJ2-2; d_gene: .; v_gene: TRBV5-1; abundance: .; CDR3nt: TGCGCCAGCAGCTTGGACGCTAGTACCGCAACTTACACCGGGGAGCTGTTTTTT; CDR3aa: CASSLDASTATYTGELFF
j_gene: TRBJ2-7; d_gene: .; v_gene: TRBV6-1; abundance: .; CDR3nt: TGTGCCAGCAGTGAAGACAGGGATGTCAACGAGCAGTACTTC; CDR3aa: CASSEDRDVNEQYF
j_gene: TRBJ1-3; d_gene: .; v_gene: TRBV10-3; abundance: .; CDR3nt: TGTGCCATCAGTGAGTCGAGATCAGGGGCTGGAAACACCATATATTTT; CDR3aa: CAISESRSGAGNTIYF
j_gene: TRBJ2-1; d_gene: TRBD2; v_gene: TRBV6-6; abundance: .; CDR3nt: TGTGCCAGCAGTTTCGTGACTAGCGGGAGGGCCAATGAGCAGTTCTTC; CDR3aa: CASSFVTSGRANEQFF
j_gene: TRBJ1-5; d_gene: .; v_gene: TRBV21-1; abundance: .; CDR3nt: TGTGCCAGCAGCAAAAAAGCAGGAAAAAGAAATCAGCCCCAGCATTTT; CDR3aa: CASSKKAGKRNQPQHF
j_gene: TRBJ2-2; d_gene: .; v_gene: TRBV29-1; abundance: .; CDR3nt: TGCAGCGTTGGGGTAGCGGCCACCGGGGAGCTGTTTTTT; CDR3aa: CSVGVAATGELFF
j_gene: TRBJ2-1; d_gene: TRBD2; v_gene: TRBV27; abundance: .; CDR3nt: TGTGCCAGCAGTTTACTAGCGGGAGGGCCGGGGAATGAGCAGTTCTTC; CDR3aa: CASSLLAGGPGNEQFF
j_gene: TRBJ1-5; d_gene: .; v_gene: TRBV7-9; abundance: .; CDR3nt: TGTGCCAGCAGCGCAGGCCCCGCGGGACTCAACAATCAGCCCCAGCATTTT; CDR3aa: CASSAGPAGLNNQPQHF
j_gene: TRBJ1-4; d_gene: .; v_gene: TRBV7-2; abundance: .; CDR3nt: TGTGCCAGCAGCTTAGACCCACAAGATGAAAAACTGTTTTTT; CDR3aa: CASSLDPQDEKLFF